This T cell receptor beta chain was recovered during a study of persistence of HIV-infected CD4 T cells. Study as a whole: Isolated cells were CMV- and HIV-1 Gag-responding CD4+ T cells. Donors had been on suppressive ART for a median of roughly eight years. General study findings and limits: Degenerate expanded CDR3beta sequences were enriched among CMV- and Gag-responding cells.

Per the germline V gene, CDR1 is LNHDA and CDR2 is SQIVND (reference sequence). The CDR3 loop spans 13 amino acids. The V and J ends lost 6 bases and 3 bases respectively, with 11 bases between them. Cells were stimulated with CMV-infected fibroblast lysates at approximately 10 ug/mL. Memory cells lacking CD40L and CD69 with high CD45RO were sorted. This was the immunoSEQ version 4 assay in survey mode. Produced via immunoSEQ multiplex PCR; TCRdb's table is partial and in-frame only. In the table there are roughly 41,000 clones, 65% to 85% of which are singletons. On this clone: Its antigen is not identified.

The source is an adult man with HIV who was CMV-seropositive. The chain uses TRBV19 and TRBJ1-1; D unclear. The sample in question was CD4+ T cells sorted from PBMCs after roughly 20-hour stimulation, obtained from a patient who received antiretroviral therapy. The CDR3 region is CASRRGSYTEAFF. In DNA, the CDR3 is TGTGCCAGTAGACGAGGGAGCTACACTGAAGCTTTCTTT.